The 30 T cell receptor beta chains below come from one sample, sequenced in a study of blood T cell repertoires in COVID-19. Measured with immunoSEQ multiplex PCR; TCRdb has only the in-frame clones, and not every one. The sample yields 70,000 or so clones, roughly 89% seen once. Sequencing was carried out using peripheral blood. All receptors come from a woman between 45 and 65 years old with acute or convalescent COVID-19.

The CDR3 loop reads CASSETSGGADTQYF. The CDR3, as DNA: TGTGCCAGCAGTGAGACTAGCGGGGGGGCAGATACGCAGTATTTT. V and J are TRBV2 and TRBJ2-3; 14 positions match TRBD2. Germline values: CDR1 SNHLY, CDR2 FYNNEI. The CDR3 consists of 15 residues. Trimming cost V 3 bases and J 4 bases; bases outside gene matches: 0.

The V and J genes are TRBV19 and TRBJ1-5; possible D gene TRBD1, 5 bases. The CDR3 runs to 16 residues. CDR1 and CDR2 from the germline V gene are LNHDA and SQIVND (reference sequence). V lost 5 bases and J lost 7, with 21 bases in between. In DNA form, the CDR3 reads TGTGCCAGTAGTGAAACAGGAACCGCAGGGAGGCAGCCCCAGCATTTT. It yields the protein CASSETGTAGRQPQHF. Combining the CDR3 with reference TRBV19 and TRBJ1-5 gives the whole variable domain DGGITQSPKYLFRKEGQNVTLSCEQNLNHDAMYWYRQDPGQGLRLIYYSQIVNDFQKGDIAEGYSVSREKKESFPLTVTSAQKNPTAFYLCASSETGTAGRQPQHFGDGTRLSIL.

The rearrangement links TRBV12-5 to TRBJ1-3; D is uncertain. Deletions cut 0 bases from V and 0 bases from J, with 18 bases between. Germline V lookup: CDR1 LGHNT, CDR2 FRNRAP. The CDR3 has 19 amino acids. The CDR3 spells CASGLVQQGSLPSGNTIYF. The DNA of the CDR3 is TGTGCTAGTGGTTTGGTACAGCAAGGCAGCCTCCCCTCTGGAAACACCATATATTTT.

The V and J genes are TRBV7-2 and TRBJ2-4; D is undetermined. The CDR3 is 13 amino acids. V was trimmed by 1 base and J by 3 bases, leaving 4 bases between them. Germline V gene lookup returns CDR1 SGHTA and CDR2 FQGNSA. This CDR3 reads CASSLVGKNIQYF. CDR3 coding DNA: TGTGCCAGCAGCTTAGTCGGCAAAAACATTCAGTACTTC.

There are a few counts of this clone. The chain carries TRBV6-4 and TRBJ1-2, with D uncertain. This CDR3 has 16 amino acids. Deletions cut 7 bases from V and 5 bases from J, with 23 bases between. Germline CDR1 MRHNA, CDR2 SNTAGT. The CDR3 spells CASTKEAGSGVYGYTF. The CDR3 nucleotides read TGTGCCAGCACCAAAGAAGCGGGGTCCGGGGTTTATGGCTACACCTTC.

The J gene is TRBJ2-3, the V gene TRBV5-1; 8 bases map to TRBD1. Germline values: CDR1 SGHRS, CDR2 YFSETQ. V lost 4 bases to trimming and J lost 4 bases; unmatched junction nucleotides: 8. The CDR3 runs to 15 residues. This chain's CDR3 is CASSPGQGRADTQYF. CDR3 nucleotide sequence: TGCGCCAGCAGCCCCGGACAGGGAAGGGCAGATACGCAGTATTTT.

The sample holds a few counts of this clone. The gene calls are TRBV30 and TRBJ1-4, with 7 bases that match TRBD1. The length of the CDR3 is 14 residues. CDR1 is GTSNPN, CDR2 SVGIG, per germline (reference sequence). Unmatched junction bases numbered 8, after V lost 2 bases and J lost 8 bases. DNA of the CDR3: TGTGCCTGGAGTATCTTACCCAGGGGGGAAAAACTGTTTTTT. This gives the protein CAWSILPRGEKLFF.

The CDR3: CASNRGSGSYNSPLHF. In DNA form, the CDR3 reads TGCGCCAGCAACAGGGGGAGCGGGTCCTATAATTCACCCCTCCACTTT. The chain couples TRBV5-1 to TRBJ1-6; 8 bases are shared with TRBD1. CDR1 SGHRS and CDR2 YFSETQ come from the germline V gene. This CDR3 is 16 amino acids long. The V and J ends lost 6 bases and 1 base, in that order; junction bases with no gene match: 6.

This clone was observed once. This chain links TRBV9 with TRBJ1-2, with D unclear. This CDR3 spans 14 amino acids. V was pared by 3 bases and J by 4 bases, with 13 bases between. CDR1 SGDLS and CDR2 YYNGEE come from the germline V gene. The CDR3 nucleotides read TGTGCCAGCAGCGCCAACGGGAGGGTCTATGGCTACACCTTC. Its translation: CASSANGRVYGYTF.

In DNA, the CDR3 is TGTGCCAGCAGCGTCGGGAACTCTGGAAACACCATATATTTT. It is translated as CASSVGNSGNTIYF. V and J are TRBV9 and TRBJ1-3, with D uncertain. The CDR3 consists of 14 residues. Germline V lookup: CDR1 SGDLS, CDR2 YYNGEE. Trimming took 2 bases from V and 0 from J, leaving 6 bases between them.

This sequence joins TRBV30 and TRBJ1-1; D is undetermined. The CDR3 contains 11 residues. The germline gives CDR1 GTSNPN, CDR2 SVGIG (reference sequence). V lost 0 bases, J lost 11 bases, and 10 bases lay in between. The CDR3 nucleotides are TGTGCCTGGAGTGTACTGGGGAGGGCTTTCTTT. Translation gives CAWSVLGRAFF.

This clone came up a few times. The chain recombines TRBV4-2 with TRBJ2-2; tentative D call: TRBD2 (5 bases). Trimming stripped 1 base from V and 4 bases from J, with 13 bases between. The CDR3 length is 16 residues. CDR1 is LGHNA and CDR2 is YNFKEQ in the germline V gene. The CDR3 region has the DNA TGTGCCAGCAGCCAAGGTGGTGGCGGGCCCACCGGGGAGCTGTTTTTT. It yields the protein CASSQGGGGPTGELFF.

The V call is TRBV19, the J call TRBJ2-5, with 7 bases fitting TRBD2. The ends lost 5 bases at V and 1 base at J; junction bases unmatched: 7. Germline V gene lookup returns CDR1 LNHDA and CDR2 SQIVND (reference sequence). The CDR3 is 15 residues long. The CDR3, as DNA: TGTGCCAGTAGTCGCCGAGCGGGAATCCAAGAGACCCAGTACTTC. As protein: CASSRRAGIQETQYF.

The DNA for the CDR3 is TGTGCCAGCAGCTTCGACAGTCCATTTGGCTACACCTTC. Residues: CASSFDSPFGYTF. V gene TRBV11-2 combines with J gene TRBJ1-2, with TRBD1 as a possible D gene (5 bases). Trimming pared 3 bases from V and 7 bases from J, leaving 12 bases between. CDR3 size: 13 residues. Germline CDR1 SGHAT, CDR2 FQNNGV.

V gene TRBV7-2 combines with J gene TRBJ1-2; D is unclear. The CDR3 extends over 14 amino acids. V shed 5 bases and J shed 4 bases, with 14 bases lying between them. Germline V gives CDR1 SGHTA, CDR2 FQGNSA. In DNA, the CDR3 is TGTGCCAGCAGCAAGTCGGCAGGCCTCTATGGCTACACCTTC. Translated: CASSKSAGLYGYTF.

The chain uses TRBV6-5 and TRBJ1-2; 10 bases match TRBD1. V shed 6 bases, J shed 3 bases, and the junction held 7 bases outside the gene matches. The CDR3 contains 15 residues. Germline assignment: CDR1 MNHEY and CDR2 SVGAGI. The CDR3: CASSALGTGDYGYTF. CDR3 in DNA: TGTGCCAGCAGCGCCCTTGGGACAGGGGACTATGGCTACACCTTC.

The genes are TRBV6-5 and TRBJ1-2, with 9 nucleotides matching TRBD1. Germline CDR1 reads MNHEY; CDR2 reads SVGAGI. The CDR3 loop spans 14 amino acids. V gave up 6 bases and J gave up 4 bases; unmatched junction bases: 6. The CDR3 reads CASRGQGDIYGYTF. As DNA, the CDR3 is TGTGCCAGCAGGGGACAGGGAGATATCTATGGCTACACCTTC.

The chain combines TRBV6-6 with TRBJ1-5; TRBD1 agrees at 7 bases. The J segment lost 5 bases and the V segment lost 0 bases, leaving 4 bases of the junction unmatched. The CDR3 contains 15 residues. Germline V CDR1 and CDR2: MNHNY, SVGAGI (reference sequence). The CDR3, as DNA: TGTGCCAGCAGTTACTCGACACAGGGGCATCAGCCCCAGCATTTT. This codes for CASSYSTQGHQPQHF.

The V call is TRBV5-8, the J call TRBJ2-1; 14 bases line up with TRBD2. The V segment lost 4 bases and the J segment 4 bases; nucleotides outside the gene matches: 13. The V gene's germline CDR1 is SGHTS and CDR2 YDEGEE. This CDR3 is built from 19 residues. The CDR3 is CASSRMGLAGVRGYNEQFF. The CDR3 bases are TGTGCCAGCAGCCGGATGGGACTAGCGGGAGTAAGGGGTTACAATGAGCAGTTCTTC.

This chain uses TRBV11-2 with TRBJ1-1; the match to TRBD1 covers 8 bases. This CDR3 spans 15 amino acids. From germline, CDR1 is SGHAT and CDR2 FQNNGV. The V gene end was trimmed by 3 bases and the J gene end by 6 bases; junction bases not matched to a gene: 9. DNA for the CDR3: TGTGCCAGCAGCTTGGCAGTGGCAGGGGGCGCTGAAGCTTTCTTT. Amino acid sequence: CASSLAVAGGAEAFF.

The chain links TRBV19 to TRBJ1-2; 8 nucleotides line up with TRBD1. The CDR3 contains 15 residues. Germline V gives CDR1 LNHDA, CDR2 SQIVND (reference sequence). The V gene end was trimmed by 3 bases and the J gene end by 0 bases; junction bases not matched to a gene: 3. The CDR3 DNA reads TGTGCCAGTAGTATCGGACAGGGTTCTAACTATGGCTACACCTTC. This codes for CASSIGQGSNYGYTF.

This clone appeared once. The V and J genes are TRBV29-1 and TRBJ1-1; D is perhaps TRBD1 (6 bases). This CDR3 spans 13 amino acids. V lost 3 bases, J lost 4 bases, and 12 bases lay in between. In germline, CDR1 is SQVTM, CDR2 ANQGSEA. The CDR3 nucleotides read TGCAGCGTTGACAGGGGAGAATTCACTGAAGCTTTCTTT. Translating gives CSVDRGEFTEAFF. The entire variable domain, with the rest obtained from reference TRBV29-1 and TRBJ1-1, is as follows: SAVISQKPSRDICQRGTSLTIQCQVDSQVTMMFWYRQQPGQSLTLIATANQGSEATYESGFVIDKFPISRPNLTFSTLTVSNMSPEDSSIYLCSVDRGEFTEAFFGQGTRLTVV.

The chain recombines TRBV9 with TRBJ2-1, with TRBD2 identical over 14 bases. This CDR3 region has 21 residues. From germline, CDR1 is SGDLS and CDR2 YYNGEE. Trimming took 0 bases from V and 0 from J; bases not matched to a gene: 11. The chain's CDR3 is CASSVVPPGTSGRSSYNEQFF. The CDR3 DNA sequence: TGTGCCAGCAGCGTAGTTCCCCCGGGGACTAGCGGGAGAAGCTCCTACAATGAGCAGTTCTTC.

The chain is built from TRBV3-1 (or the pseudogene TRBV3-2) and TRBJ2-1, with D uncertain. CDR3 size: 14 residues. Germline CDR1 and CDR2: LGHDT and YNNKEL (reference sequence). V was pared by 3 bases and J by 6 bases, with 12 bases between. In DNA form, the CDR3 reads TGTGCCAGCAGCCAGGGTCTGAGGAGCAATGAGCAGTTCTTC. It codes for CASSQGLRSNEQFF.

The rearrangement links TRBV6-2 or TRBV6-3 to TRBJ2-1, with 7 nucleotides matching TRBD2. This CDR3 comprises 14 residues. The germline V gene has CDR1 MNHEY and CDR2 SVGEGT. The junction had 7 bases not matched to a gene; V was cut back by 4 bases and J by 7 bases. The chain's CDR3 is CASSSAGGGNEQFF. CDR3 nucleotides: TGTGCCAGCAGTTCTGCTGGGGGGGGGAATGAGCAGTTCTTC.

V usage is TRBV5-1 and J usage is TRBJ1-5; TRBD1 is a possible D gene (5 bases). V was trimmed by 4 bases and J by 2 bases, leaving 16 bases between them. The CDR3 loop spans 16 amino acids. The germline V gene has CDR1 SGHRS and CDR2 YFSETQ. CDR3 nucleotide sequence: TGCGCCAGCAGCCCTGGGACTTCTAGGGGCAATCAGCCCCAGCATTTT. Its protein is CASSPGTSRGNQPQHF.

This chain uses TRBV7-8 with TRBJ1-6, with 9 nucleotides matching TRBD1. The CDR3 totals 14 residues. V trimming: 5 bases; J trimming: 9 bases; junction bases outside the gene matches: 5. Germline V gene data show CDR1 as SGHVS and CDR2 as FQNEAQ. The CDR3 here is CASSTTGGGSPLHF. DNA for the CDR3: TGTGCCAGCAGCACGACAGGGGGTGGTTCACCCCTCCACTTT.

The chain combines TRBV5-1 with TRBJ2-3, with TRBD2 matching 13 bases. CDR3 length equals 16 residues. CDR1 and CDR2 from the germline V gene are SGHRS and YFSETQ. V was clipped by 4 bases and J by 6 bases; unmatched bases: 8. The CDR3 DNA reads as TGCGCCAGCAGCCCAGGACTAGCGGGGGTCATGGATACGCAGTATTTT. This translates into CASSPGLAGVMDTQYF. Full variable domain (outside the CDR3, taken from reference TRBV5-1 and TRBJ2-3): KAGVTQTPRYLIKTRGQQVTLSCSPISGHRSVSWYQQTPGQGLQFLFEYFSETQRNKGNFPGRFSGRQFSNSRSEMNVSTLELGDSALYLCASSPGLAGVMDTQYFGPGTRLTVL.

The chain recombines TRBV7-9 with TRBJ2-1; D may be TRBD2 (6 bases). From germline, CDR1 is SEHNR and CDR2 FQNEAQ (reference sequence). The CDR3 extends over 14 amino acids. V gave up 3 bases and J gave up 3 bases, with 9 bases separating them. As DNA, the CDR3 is TGTGCCAGCAGCTTGCCGGGGGACTACAATGAGCAGTTCTTC. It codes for CASSLPGDYNEQFF.

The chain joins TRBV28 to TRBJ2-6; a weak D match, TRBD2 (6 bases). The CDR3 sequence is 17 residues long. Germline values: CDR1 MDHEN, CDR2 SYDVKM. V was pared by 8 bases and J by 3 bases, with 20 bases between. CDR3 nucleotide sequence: TGTGCCAGCCTGAAGTCCGGGAGAAGCGGTGGGGCCAACGTCCTGACTTTC. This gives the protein CASLKSGRSGGANVLTF. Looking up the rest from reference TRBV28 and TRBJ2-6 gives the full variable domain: DVKVTQSSRYLVKRTGEKVFLECVQDMDHENMFWYRQDPGLGLRLIYFSYDVKMKEKGDIPEGYSVSREKKERFSLILESASTNQTSMYLCASLKSGRSGGANVLTFGAGSRLTVL.